This entry is about one T cell receptor beta chain. These data belong to a study of control samples from healthy donors and cancer patients. Looked up from germline, CDR1 is MNHEY and CDR2 is SVGAGI. This CDR3 has 16 amino acids. The V gene lost 2 bases and the J gene lost 0 bases, with 11 bases spanning the gap. Measured with immunoSEQ multiplex PCR; TCRdb has only the in-frame clones, and not every one. This table holds about 150,000 clones, about 90% found once. The sequence was collected from a man aged 25 to 40 in good health. The specimen was blood. The chain combines TRBV6-5 with TRBJ1-3; D unresolved. The CDR3 loop reads CASSYLASSSGNTIYF. The CDR3 nucleotides are TGTGCCAGCAGTTACCTTGCCAGCTCCTCTGGAAACACCATATATTTT.